This passage covers 31 T cell receptor beta chains from one sample sequenced in a study of T cell repertoires in cytomegalovirus infection. These receptors lack a known antigen. MiXCR, applied by TCRdb to the reads, yields one record per CDR3 protein. The table has approximately 990,000 distinct CDR3 sequences, less than 40% seen once. This material consisted of cultured CD8+ T cells from PBMCs, taken from culture after CMV antigen stimulation. These receptor sequences come from a human donor in good health (CMV status not recorded). Some clones in this sample may be carry-over from other donors' samples.

This clonotype was seen just once. J is TRBJ1-5 and V is TRBV24-1, with TRBD1 identical over 9 bases. This CDR3 has 19 amino acids. With V trimmed by 5 bases and J by 0 bases, 13 bases remained unmatched. The germline CDR1 and CDR2 sequences are KGHDR and SFDVKD. CDR3 residues: CATSGHRGRIPTSNQPQHF. The CDR3 DNA follows: TGTGCCACCAGTGGTCACAGGGGGCGAATACCTACTAGCAATCAGCCCCAGCATTTT.

This clonotype appeared a few times. The rearrangement links TRBV7-8 to TRBJ1-2; 7 positions agree with TRBD1. The germline gives CDR1 SGHVS, CDR2 FQNEAQ. V lost 2 bases, J lost 2 bases, and 8 bases stayed unmatched. This CDR3 has 16 residues. CDR3 residues: CASSLSTTGANYGYTF. The CDR3 DNA reads TGTGCCAGCAGCTTATCGACTACAGGGGCGAACTATGGCTACACCTTC.

Worth noting for this clonotype: This could be a read error, since a much larger clone is one nucleotide away. Because it lacks the conserved phenylalanine or tryptophan at the end, this CDR3 is likely a read error. The gene calls are TRBV12-3 or TRBV12-4 and TRBJ2-5; D remains unclear. The CDR3 totals 15 residues. The ends were cut back, 4 bases at V and 5 bases at J, with 17 bases in the middle. CDR3 protein: CASSSPDIGVETQYL. The CDR3 bases are TGTGCCAGCAGTTCCCCCGACATTGGGGTGGAGACCCAGTACCTC.

This clonotype was found a few times. The chain uses TRBV7-8 and TRBJ1-1, with 9 nucleotides matching TRBD1. Germline CDR1 is SGHVS and CDR2 is FQNEAQ. The CDR3 spans 15 residues. Losses at the gene ends were 3 bases for V and 3 bases for J; bases not matched to a gene: 5. CDR3 coding DNA: TGTGCCAGCAGCTTCAACAGGGGGCGAGACACTGAAGCTTTCTTT. Amino acid sequence: CASSFNRGRDTEAFF.

This clonotype has just a few counts. V and J are TRBV7-9 and TRBJ2-1; TRBD2 is a possible D gene (6 bases). V gave up 0 bases and J gave up 5 bases, with 8 bases separating them. The CDR3 runs to 14 residues. The V gene's germline CDR1 is SEHNR and CDR2 FQNEAQ (reference sequence). The CDR3: CASSLAGLNNEQFF. The CDR3 nucleotides read TGTGCCAGCAGCTTAGCCGGACTAAACAATGAGCAGTTCTTC.

This clonotype was counted only a few times. The chain uses TRBV6-6 and TRBJ2-5, with D possibly called TRBD1 or TRBD2 (5 bases each). CDR3 length equals 17 residues. Trimming pared 2 bases from V and 0 bases from J, leaving 16 bases between. Germline CDR1 reads MNHNY; CDR2 reads SVGAGI (reference sequence). The CDR3 spells CASSYPPGGTYQETQYF. The CDR3 nucleotides are TGTGCCAGCAGTTACCCTCCGGGTGGGACGTACCAAGAGACCCAGTACTTC.

The chain has TRBV14 and TRBJ1-6; D is undetermined. Trimming removed 5 bases from V and 9 bases from J, with 11 bases in between. This CDR3 comprises 13 residues. Germline values: CDR1 SGHDN, CDR2 FVKESK. The chain's CDR3 is CASSEQRSSPLHF. The CDR3 DNA sequence: TGTGCCAGCAGCGAACAGAGGAGTTCACCCCTCCACTTT.

This chain's CDR3 is CSASLPTGFPEAFF. DNA of the CDR3: TGCAGTGCTAGCCTACCGACAGGGTTCCCTGAAGCTTTCTTT. The V gene is TRBV20-1, the J gene TRBJ1-1, with TRBD1 matching over 7 bases. Germline lookup yields CDR1 DFQATT and CDR2 SNEGSKA (reference sequence). The CDR3 sequence is 14 residues long. Trimming cost V 3 bases and J 6 bases; bases outside gene matches: 10.

The chain recombines TRBV15 with TRBJ2-6; D might be TRBD2 (5 bases). There are 14 residues in the CDR3. Germline-derived CDR1 and CDR2 are LNHNV and YYDKDF (reference sequence). V was trimmed by 4 bases and J by 2 bases, leaving 6 bases between them. CDR3 nucleotides: TGTGCCACCAGCATGGAGGCTGGGGCCAACGTCCTGACTTTC. It codes for CATSMEAGANVLTF.

The V gene is TRBV5-1, the J gene TRBJ2-6; no definite D call. This CDR3 has 15 amino acids. Germline V lookup: CDR1 SGHRS, CDR2 YFSETQ. The V end lost 1 base, the J end lost 0 bases, and 5 bases lay between the germline ends. The CDR3 reads CASSLRDSGANVLTF. The CDR3 DNA reads as TGCGCCAGCAGCTTGAGAGACTCTGGGGCCAACGTCCTGACTTTC.

Details on this clonotype: Sequence at one end of the junction differs from germline and may be a read error. This chain uses TRBV7-8 with TRBJ1-5; D possibly corresponds to TRBD1 (5 bases). Germline CDR1 and CDR2: SGHVS and FQNEAQ. CDR3 length equals 11 residues. Written as DNA, the CDR3 is TGTGCCATCCTCGATTATAGGGGACTTAAATTT. This codes for CAILDYRGLKF.

There are a few counts of this clonotype. The genes are TRBV6-6 and TRBJ2-7; no definite D call. The germline V gene has CDR1 MNHNY and CDR2 SVGAGI (reference sequence). V was trimmed by 5 bases and J by 0 bases, leaving 11 bases between them. The CDR3 is 14 residues long. CDR3 sequence: CASSQLGFSYEQYF. CDR3 nucleotide sequence: TGTGCCAGCAGTCAACTGGGGTTCTCCTACGAGCAGTACTTC.

This clonotype turned up a few times. The V call is TRBV5-5, the J call TRBJ1-4; D remains ambiguous. Trimming pared 4 bases from V and 5 bases from J, leaving 9 bases between. Germline loops: CDR1 SGHKS, CDR2 YYEKEE (reference sequence). The CDR3 runs 13 residues. Here the CDR3 reads CASSERPNEKLFF. As DNA, the CDR3 is TGTGCCAGCAGCGAGAGACCGAATGAAAAACTGTTTTTT.

This clonotype was detected many times. The chain uses TRBV7-2 and TRBJ2-3, with 8 bases lining up with TRBD2. This CDR3 spans 14 amino acids. Per the germline V gene, CDR1 is SGHTA and CDR2 is FQGNSA. V dropped 4 bases and J dropped 6; count of bases not matched to a gene: 6. CDR3 amino acids: CASSSSGGGDTQYF. Here the CDR3 DNA reads TGTGCCAGCAGCTCGTCCGGGGGGGGGGATACGCAGTATTTT.

This clonotype showed up just a few times. This sequence joins TRBV6-5 and TRBJ2-1, with D tentatively TRBD2 (6 bases). V was shortened by 6 bases and J by 4 bases, with 16 bases between the two germline ends. In germline, CDR1 is MNHEY, CDR2 SVGAGI. The CDR3 covers 15 residues. The CDR3 sequence: CASSSPSARYNEQFF. CDR3 nucleotides: TGTGCCAGCAGCTCCCCTAGCGCTCGTTACAATGAGCAGTTCTTC.

The rearrangement uses TRBV24-1 and TRBJ2-3; weak D call: TRBD1 (5 bases). Trimming shortened V by 4 bases and J by 2 bases, and 12 bases separated the two germline ends. The CDR3 sequence is 15 residues long. CDR1 is KGHDR, CDR2 SFDVKD, per germline. This chain's CDR3 is CATSETRDPTDTQYF. CDR3 DNA sequence: TGTGCCACCAGTGAAACCAGGGATCCCACAGATACGCAGTATTTT.

The chain employs TRBV4-1 and TRBJ1-1; weak D call: TRBD1 (5 bases). The CDR3 length is 15 residues. From germline, CDR1 is MGHRA and CDR2 YSYEKL. V was trimmed by 4 bases and J by 0 bases, leaving 12 bases between them. CDR3 sequence reads: CASSPWWGVNTEAFF. DNA for the CDR3: TGCGCCAGCAGCCCTTGGTGGGGGGTGAACACTGAAGCTTTCTTT.

In this sample, this clonotype turned up a few times. V is TRBV12-5 and J is TRBJ2-2; the D gene is possibly TRBD1 (6 bases). This CDR3 spans 15 amino acids. Trimming removed 5 bases from V and 1 base from J, with 11 bases in between. The germline gives CDR1 LGHNT, CDR2 FRNRAP. This chain's CDR3 is CASGPGHMNTGELFF. As DNA, the CDR3 is TGTGCTAGTGGTCCGGGACATATGAACACCGGGGAGCTGTTTTTT.

V gene TRBV5-5 combines with J gene TRBJ1-2, with 7 positions matching TRBD1. V gave up 4 bases and J gave up 0 bases; unmatched junction bases: 6. From germline, CDR1 is SGHKS and CDR2 YYEKEE (reference sequence). This CDR3 contains 15 residues. The DNA of the CDR3 is TGTGCCAGCAGCCCAGACAGGGCTCCTAACTATGGCTACACCTTC. Its protein product is CASSPDRAPNYGYTF.

Worth noting for this clonotype: The junction shows a germline mismatch at one end, possibly a read error. CDR3 bases: TGTGCCAGCAGCTTGTCTGGACTCAGCTCCTACAATGACCAGTTCTTC. Translated, it gives CASSLSGLSSYNDQFF. The genes are TRBV5-5 and TRBJ2-1, with TRBD2 as a possible D gene (5 bases). The CDR3 is 16 residues long. Germline V CDR1 and CDR2: SGHKS, YYEKEE (reference sequence).

This clonotype has just a few counts. The chain couples TRBV27 to TRBJ1-6; unclear D gene. V was shortened by 11 bases and J by 9 bases, with 17 bases between the two germline ends. The germline CDR1 and CDR2 sequences are MNHEY and SMNVEV (reference sequence). The CDR3 totals 13 residues. The CDR3 loop reads CAGGLGRSSPLHF. The CDR3, as DNA: TGTGCCGGCGGATTAGGGCGAAGTTCACCCCTCCACTTT.

This sequence joins TRBV20-1 and TRBJ2-1; 8 bases match TRBD2. Germline loops: CDR1 DFQATT, CDR2 SNEGSKA (reference sequence). The ends lost 1 base at V and 8 bases at J; junction bases unmatched: 1. The CDR3 is 12 amino acids. In nucleotides, the CDR3 is TGCAGTGCTAGAGGGCGGGGGGATGAGCAGTTCTTC. Its translation is CSARGRGDEQFF.

To note about this clonotype: Given a much more abundant clone one base away, this may be a read error. The chain couples TRBV12-3 or TRBV12-4 to TRBJ2-3, with D hard to call. The CDR3 has 13 residues. Trimming pared 7 bases from V and 5 bases from J, leaving 13 bases between. CDR3 bases: TGTGCCAGCAACCGCGATTTGGTAGATACGCAGTATTTT. Residues: CASNRDLVDTQYF.

This clonotype was observed a handful of times. The V call is TRBV7-8, the J call TRBJ1-5; tentatively, D is TRBD1 (5 bases). V was clipped by 1 base and J by 5 bases, with 12 bases between them. The CDR3 consists of 15 residues. CDR1 is SGHVS and CDR2 is FQNEAQ in the germline V gene. DNA of the CDR3: TGTGCCAGCAGCTTAGAAGGGGAATCTTATCAGCCCCAGCATTTT. Translation: CASSLEGESYQPQHF. Full variable domain (outside the CDR3, taken from reference TRBV7-8 and TRBJ1-5): GAGVSQSPRYKVAKRGQDVALRCDPISGHVSLFWYQQALGQGPEFLTYFQNEAQLDKSGLPSDRFFAERPEGSVSTLKIQRTQQEDSAVYLCASSLEGESYQPQHFGDGTRLSIL.

This chain connects TRBV28 to TRBJ1-1; D is possibly TRBD1 (5 bases). From germline, CDR1 is MDHEN and CDR2 SYDVKM. This CDR3 has 14 residues. Trimming left V 1 base short and J 6 bases short, with 12 bases between. CDR3 sequence reads: CASSLFKGTAEAFF. In DNA, the CDR3 is TGTGCCAGCAGTTTATTCAAGGGGACCGCTGAAGCTTTCTTT.

For this clonotype: This sequence may be a read error, since a much larger clone differs from it by one base. The chain has TRBV7-2 and TRBJ2-1, with D possibly TRBD2 on 5 matching bases. The assigned J gene may be wrong: the sequence end matches TRBJ2-7 better. The CDR3 length is 15 residues. The germline V gene has CDR1 SGHTA and CDR2 FQGNSA. In nucleotides, the CDR3 is TGTGCCAGCAGCTACCGGACTGGCTCCTACAATGAGCAGTACTTC. Translating gives CASSYRTGSYNEQYF.

This clonotype was observed many times. The chain recombines TRBV7-8 with TRBJ2-6, with 11 bases matching TRBD1. Trimming removed 5 bases from V and 7 bases from J; junction bases left unmatched: 10. Germline V lookup: CDR1 SGHVS, CDR2 FQNEAQ. CDR3 length equals 17 residues. CDR3 loop: CASSPGQGANGANVLTF. For the CDR3, the DNA is TGTGCCAGCAGCCCTGGACAGGGGGCGAATGGTGCCAACGTCCTGACTTTC.

The chain uses TRBV20-1 and TRBJ2-3; 9 bases align to TRBD2. There are 16 residues in the CDR3. V lost 0 bases, J lost 2 bases, and 6 bases stayed unmatched. Germline CDR1 reads DFQATT; CDR2 reads SNEGSKA (reference sequence). The CDR3 protein is CSARDTAGGVTDTQYF. DNA of the CDR3: TGCAGTGCTAGAGATACAGCGGGGGGCGTCACAGATACGCAGTATTTT.

This chain's CDR3 is CASTADGWTEAFF. The CDR3 DNA is TGTGCCAGCACCGCTGATGGATGGACTGAAGCTTTCTTT. This chain joins TRBV6-5 and TRBJ1-1; D is ambiguous. The CDR3 is 13 residues long. The germline V and J ends were trimmed by 7 bases and 5 bases, with 14 bases remaining between them. Germline V gene lookup returns CDR1 MNHEY and CDR2 SVGAGI.

The chain links TRBV11-3 to TRBJ2-7; unclear D gene. V shed 3 bases and J shed 4 bases, with 10 bases lying between them. Germline V lookup: CDR1 SGHNT, CDR2 YENEEA. The CDR3 has 13 residues. The CDR3 loop reads CASSFGMDYEQYF. CDR3 bases: TGTGCCAGCAGCTTCGGTATGGATTACGAGCAGTACTTC. Filled out from reference TRBV11-3 and TRBJ2-7, the complete variable domain reads EAGVVQSPRYKIIEKKQPVAFWCNPISGHNTLYWYLQNLGQGPELLIRYENEEAVDDSQLPKDRFSAERLKGVDSTLKIQPAELGDSAVYLCASSFGMDYEQYFGPGTRLTVT.

V gene TRBV4-1 combines with J gene TRBJ2-1; D may be TRBD2 (5 bases). Germline CDR1 reads MGHRA; CDR2 reads YSYEKL. The CDR3 spans 14 residues. V shed 1 base and J shed 8 bases, with 12 bases lying between them. The CDR3, as DNA: TGCGCCAGCAGCCAAGTCAGGTCCGGGGATGAGCAGTTCTTC. It translates to CASSQVRSGDEQFF.